What follows is one TCR beta chain and its context. In the original processing: Reference gene primer amplification yielded estimated nucleated cell counts. Produced via immunoSEQ multiplex PCR; TCRdb's table is partial and in-frame only. V and J calls and clone size are copied from that table; D and trimming were computed from the DNA. The repertoire holds 110,000 or so clones, with roughly 88% as singletons. The CDR3 totals 15 residues. Germline lookup yields CDR1 SGHRS and CDR2 YFSETQ. The V end was cut by 4 bases, the J end by 4 bases, with 14 bases between. This entry comes from a study of blood T cell repertoires in COVID-19. Study-level background: The samples span acute and convalescent COVID-19 from the United States, Italy and Spain. Sources were T cells, B-cell-depleted T cells, or PBMCs; the material itself was cDNA or gDNA.

Sequencing was done on a sample of peripheral blood. This receptor was obtained from a woman in her 70s who had recovered from COVID-19. The chain couples TRBV5-1 to TRBJ2-2, with D perhaps matching TRBD2 (5 bases). The CDR3, as DNA: TGCGCCAGCAGCCCTTCGCCAGCGGCCACCGGGGAGCTGTTTTTT. This sequence encodes CASSPSPAATGELFF.